These 11 T cell receptor beta chains share one sample of origin, sequenced in a study of early T cells in non-severe SARS-CoV-2 infection. TCRdb used MiXCR to reprocess the 5' RACE reads, holding one entry per CDR3 protein. The sample shows about 83,000 distinct CDR3 sequences, around an eighth of them seen only once. Sequences were obtained from whole blood. The receptors were sampled from an adult who was a healthcare worker with PCR-confirmed SARS-CoV-2 infection or an uninfected control (not recorded which).

The rearrangement links TRBV9 to TRBJ2-1, with unresolved D. The CDR3 has 15 amino acids. The germline V gene has CDR1 SGDLS and CDR2 YYNGEE. With 3 bases removed from V and 2 bases from J, the gap between germline ends came to 12 bases. The CDR3 DNA is TGTGCCAGCAGCGAGTTCGACAAACCCTACAATGAGCAGTTCTTC. Encoded protein: CASSEFDKPYNEQFF.

This clonotype has just a few counts. The V and J genes are TRBV19 and TRBJ2-2; the D gene is possibly TRBD2 (6 bases). CDR1 is LNHDA and CDR2 is SQIVND in the germline V gene (reference sequence). The CDR3 is 14 residues long. The V end lost 5 bases, the J end lost 5 bases, and 12 bases lay between the germline ends. The CDR3 loop reads CASSSPGRTGELFF. The CDR3 DNA sequence: TGTGCCAGTAGTTCTCCGGGGAGGACCGGGGAGCTGTTTTTT.

At least ten counts were recorded for this clonotype. The CDR3 loop is CASSTRDRLGWTGELFF. The CDR3 DNA sequence: TGTGCCAGCAGTACAAGGGACAGGTTGGGGTGGACCGGGGAGCTGTTTTTT. The chain combines TRBV12-3 or TRBV12-4 with TRBJ2-2, with TRBD1 matching over 8 bases. CDR3 length: 17 amino acids. Germline trimming cut 5 bases from V and 5 bases from J; bases unmatched to any gene: 13.

The chain links TRBV29-1 to TRBJ2-7, with D tentatively TRBD2 (6 bases). The CDR3 runs to 15 residues. CDR1 and CDR2 from the germline V gene are SQVTM and ANQGSEA. V was shortened by 4 bases and J by 2 bases, with 18 bases between the two germline ends. The chain's CDR3 is CSVVVSGDRAYEQYF. Here the CDR3 DNA reads TGCAGCGTTGTAGTATCGGGAGATAGGGCCTACGAGCAGTACTTC.

The chain has TRBV5-6 and TRBJ2-2; D gene unclear. CDR1 and CDR2 (germline): SGHDT, YYEEEE. The ends were cut back, 2 bases at V and 6 bases at J, with 8 bases in the middle. The CDR3 loop spans 13 amino acids. CDR3 region: CASSFRMAGELFF. The CDR3 nucleotides read TGTGCCAGCAGCTTCAGGATGGCCGGGGAGCTGTTTTTT.

The chain uses TRBV29-1 and TRBJ2-7, with D possibly being TRBD1 (6 bases). V was shortened by 5 bases and J by 6 bases, with 14 bases between the two germline ends. Per germline, CDR1 SQVTM and CDR2 ANQGSEA. The CDR3 spans 12 residues. CDR3 in DNA: TGCAGCGTTCAGACAGGCCCTCGCGAGCAGTACTTC. Translated, it gives CSVQTGPREQYF.

This sequence joins TRBV5-5 and TRBJ2-2; perhaps TRBD2 as D (5 bases). Between the trimmed V and J ends, which lost 2 bases and 3 bases, there was a span of 11 bases. The V gene's germline CDR1 is SGHKS and CDR2 YYEKEE (reference sequence). The CDR3 is 15 residues long. The CDR3 bases are TGTGCCAGCAGCTTAGAGGGTTGGGACACCGGGGAGCTGTTTTTT. It codes for CASSLEGWDTGELFF.

This chain connects TRBV4-2 to TRBJ2-2, with D hard to call. Trimming shortened V by 0 bases and J by 3 bases, and 8 bases separated the two germline ends. Germline V CDR1 and CDR2: LGHNA, YNFKEQ. The CDR3 is made up of 15 amino acids. CDR3 sequence: CASSQERAYTGELFF. The CDR3, as DNA: TGTGCCAGCAGCCAAGAAAGGGCGTACACCGGGGAGCTGTTTTTT.

This clonotype was picked up many times. V gene TRBV7-9 combines with J gene TRBJ1-5, with 10 bases aligning to TRBD1. The CDR3 is 14 residues long. V lost 6 bases and J lost 7; bases outside the gene matches: 6. CDR1 is SEHNR, CDR2 FQNEAQ, per germline (reference sequence). CDR3 in amino acids: CASSLGQGMQPQHF. The CDR3 region has the DNA TGTGCCAGCAGTTTGGGACAGGGGATGCAGCCCCAGCATTTT.

A few counts support this clonotype. The rearrangement uses TRBV11-2 and TRBJ2-5, with 9 bases fitting TRBD2. This CDR3 has 18 amino acids. Per germline, CDR1 SGHAT and CDR2 FQNNGV. The ends lost 2 bases at V and 7 bases at J; junction bases unmatched: 17. The CDR3 DNA is TGTGCCAGCAGCTTATTTTTTGTTAAGCGGGAGGCCCCAGTGACCCAGTACTTC. This codes for CASSLFFVKREAPVTQYF.

This clonotype has more than one count but fewer than ten. The rearrangement uses TRBV5-4 and TRBJ2-2; 8 positions match TRBD2. Germline CDR1 and CDR2: SGHNT and YYREEE (reference sequence). CDR3 length: 16 amino acids. Trimming removed 0 bases from V and 1 base from J; junction bases left unmatched: 2. As DNA, the CDR3 is TGTGCCAGCAGCTTGGGGGCGGGAGGGAACACCGGGGAGCTGTTTTTT. Its protein product is CASSLGAGGNTGELFF.